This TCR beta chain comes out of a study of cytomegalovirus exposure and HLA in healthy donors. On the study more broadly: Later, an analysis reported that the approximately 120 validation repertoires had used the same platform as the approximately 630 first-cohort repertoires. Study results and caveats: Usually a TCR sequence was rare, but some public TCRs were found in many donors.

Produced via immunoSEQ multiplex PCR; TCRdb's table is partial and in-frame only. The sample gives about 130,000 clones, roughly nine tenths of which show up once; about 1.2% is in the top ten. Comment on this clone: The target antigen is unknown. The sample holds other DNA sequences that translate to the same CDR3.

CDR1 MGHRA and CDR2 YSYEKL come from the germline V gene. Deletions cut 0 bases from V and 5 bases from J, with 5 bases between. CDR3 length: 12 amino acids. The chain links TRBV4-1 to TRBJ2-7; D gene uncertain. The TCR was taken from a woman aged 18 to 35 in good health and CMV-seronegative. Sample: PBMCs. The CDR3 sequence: CASSQDRDEQYF. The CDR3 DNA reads TGCGCCAGCAGCCAAGATCGGGACGAGCAGTACTTC.